This entry lists 14 T cell receptor beta chains sequenced from one sample in a study of spatial heterogeneity in lung cancer (dated by TCRdb to between 2018 and 2021). Libraries were constructed by 5' RACE. Reads for this sample came from a NextSeq 500. The raw public data were reprocessed by TCRdb itself: fastp quality trimming at Q25, MiXCR clonotype calling, in-frame beta chains only. Rows matching on CDR3 protein sequence are summarized as one entry with the most common DNA and genes. The sample has roughly 82,000 distinct CDR3 sequences on record, about 12% of them singletons. Around 4.3% of the sample comes from the top ten. The meaning of the sample's time point label: sample taken at primary tumor resection. TCR sequencing used whole RNA extracted from tumor and nontumor lung tissue, or from cryopreserved PBMC samples, without cell sorting. Sample: PBMCs, taken at surgery. The receptors were gathered from a male donor with early-stage non-small cell lung cancer.

This clonotype was recorded at least ten times. The chain's CDR3 is CASSRFGQGNTEAFF. The DNA of the CDR3 is TGTGCCAGCAGCCGGTTTGGACAGGGGAACACTGAAGCTTTCTTT. The chain combines TRBV3-1 with TRBJ1-1; 8 positions agree with TRBD1. Trimming removed 4 bases from V and 1 base from J; junction bases left unmatched: 5. This CDR3 region has 15 residues. Germline V gene lookup returns CDR1 LGHDT and CDR2 YNNKEL (reference sequence).

The gene calls are TRBV4-1 and TRBJ1-6; D perhaps matches TRBD1 (5 bases). The CDR3 runs 16 residues. Per the germline V gene, CDR1 is MGHRA and CDR2 is YSYEKL. Trimming left V 3 bases short and J 8 bases short, with 17 bases between. CDR3 coding DNA: TGCGCCAGCAGCCAGGTCGGCGGGGCTTGGGATTCACCCCTCCACTTT. This codes for CASSQVGGAWDSPLHF.

This clonotype has just one count. A junction boundary mismatches the germline segment, possibly from a read error. The CDR3 nucleotides read TGTGCCAGCAGTGCGACTAGCGGGGGCACAGATACGCTGTATTTT. Protein product: CASSATSGGTDTLYF. V gene TRBV12-3 or TRBV12-4 combines with J gene TRBJ2-3, with 12 bases matching TRBD2. This CDR3 region has 15 residues.

The V call is TRBV19, the J call TRBJ1-5; D is possibly TRBD1 (6 bases). The CDR3 length is 15 residues. Trimming pared 5 bases from V and 4 bases from J, leaving 15 bases between. Germline V gene lookup returns CDR1 LNHDA and CDR2 SQIVND (reference sequence). For the CDR3, the DNA is TGTGCCAGTAGTCTCCAAGGGGGGCAGAATCAGCCCCAGCATTTT. This translates into CASSLQGGQNQPQHF. Looking up the rest from reference TRBV19 and TRBJ1-5 gives the full variable domain: DGGITQSPKYLFRKEGQNVTLSCEQNLNHDAMYWYRQDPGQGLRLIYYSQIVNDFQKGDIAEGYSVSREKKESFPLTVTSAQKNPTAFYLCASSLQGGQNQPQHFGDGTRLSIL.

The chain is built from TRBV11-2 and TRBJ2-5, with D hard to call. CDR3 size: 11 residues. Between the trimmed V and J ends, which lost 6 bases and 2 bases, there was a span of 4 bases. Germline loops: CDR1 SGHAT, CDR2 FQNNGV. The CDR3: CASREQETQYF. DNA for the CDR3: TGTGCCAGCAGGGAGCAAGAGACCCAGTACTTC.

This clonotype was seen more than once but under ten times. The V gene is TRBV5-1, the J gene TRBJ2-7; maybe TRBD1 (5 bases). CDR1 is SGHRS and CDR2 is YFSETQ in the germline V gene. This CDR3 is 14 amino acids long. Trimming removed 5 bases from V and 2 bases from J, with 14 bases in between. CDR3 DNA: TGCGCCAGCAGTTCAGGGTCCATGACCTACGAGCAGTACTTC. It codes for CASSSGSMTYEQYF.

V and J are TRBV29-1 and TRBJ2-3; 8 bases align to TRBD1. This CDR3 comprises 15 residues. The junction had 11 bases not matched to a gene; V was cut back by 8 bases and J by 1 base. CDR1 is SQVTM, CDR2 ANQGSEA, per germline. Here the CDR3 reads CSLQATGAGTDTQYF. For the CDR3, the DNA is TGCAGCCTTCAGGCGACAGGGGCAGGCACAGATACGCAGTATTTT.

This clonotype has a handful of counts. The chain has TRBV6-1 and TRBJ1-5; D gene unclear. The CDR3 consists of 17 residues. CDR1 is MNHNS and CDR2 is SASEGT in the germline V gene. Trimming took off 2 bases at V and 3 bases at J, with 17 bases between the two ends. The CDR3 is CASSERWTRGSNQPQHF. The CDR3 DNA sequence: TGTGCCAGCAGTGAAAGATGGACTCGGGGATCCAATCAGCCCCAGCATTTT.

Only a few counts were recorded for this clonotype. The gene calls are TRBV7-9 and TRBJ2-5; 9 positions match TRBD2. The CDR3 extends over 14 amino acids. V was clipped by 4 bases and J by 5 bases; unmatched bases: 5. Germline V gives CDR1 SEHNR, CDR2 FQNEAQ (reference sequence). CDR3 nucleotides: TGTGCCAGCAGCTCCATAGCGGGAGTCGAGACCCAGTACTTC. Translating gives CASSSIAGVETQYF.

This clonotype occurred once. The chain links TRBV29-1 to TRBJ2-3; D gene unclear. Germline CDR1 is SQVTM and CDR2 is ANQGSEA. The V gene lost 5 bases and the J gene lost 3 bases, with 9 bases spanning the gap. The CDR3 is 12 amino acids. CDR3 residues: CSVPTTTDTQYF. In DNA form, the CDR3 reads TGCAGCGTTCCGACGACTACAGATACGCAGTATTTT.

This clonotype was detected a few times. V and J are TRBV5-1 and TRBJ1-1; possible D gene TRBD1, 5 bases. V lost 4 bases and J 4 bases, leaving 14 bases between the germline ends. The CDR3 runs 14 residues. Germline V gene sequence: CDR1 SGHRS, CDR2 YFSETQ. This CDR3 is CASSRERQTTEAFF. The CDR3 coding sequence is TGCGCCAGCAGCAGGGAGAGACAGACCACTGAAGCTTTCTTT.

This clonotype was counted ten times or more. The rearrangement links TRBV5-6 to TRBJ2-1; 9 bases line up with TRBD2. Germline V gives CDR1 SGHDT, CDR2 YYEEEE. The trim removed 2 bases at V and 3 bases at J, leaving 3 bases unmatched. This CDR3 spans 15 amino acids. As DNA, the CDR3 is TGTGCCAGCAGCTTCGGTAGCGGGAGCTACAATGAGCAGTTCTTC. It encodes CASSFGSGSYNEQFF.

The table lists this clonotype with a few counts. The chain carries TRBV30 and TRBJ2-1; possible D gene TRBD1, 6 bases. The CDR3 is 13 amino acids. The V and J ends lost 2 bases and 10 bases respectively, with 15 bases between them. Germline assignment: CDR1 GTSNPN and CDR2 SVGIG (reference sequence). The CDR3 bases are TGTGCCTGGAGTCCACAGGGAATGGGGGAGCAGTTCTTC. It encodes CAWSPQGMGEQFF.

This clonotype was counted only a few times. This rearrangement joins TRBV20-1 to TRBJ2-7, with 14 bases matching TRBD2. V trimming: 5 bases; J trimming: 7 bases; junction bases outside the gene matches: 4. The CDR3 sequence is 13 residues long. Germline V gives CDR1 DFQATT, CDR2 SNEGSKA (reference sequence). The CDR3 loop is CSAGTSGRNEQYF. The CDR3, as DNA: TGCAGTGCTGGGACTAGCGGGAGAAATGAGCAGTACTTC.